Listed below are T cell receptor beta chains from one sample, sequenced in a study of blood T cell repertoires in COVID-19. Profiling relied on immunoSEQ multiplex PCR, and the TCRdb table lists in-frame clones only, not all of them. The sample yields about 320,000 clones, roughly 85% seen once. Sequencing input: peripheral blood. The receptors here all came from a human donor in a cohort sampled during active COVID-19. Both conserved end residues are part of each CDR3. Each record gives: V gene, D gene, clone size, J gene, CDR3 protein, CDR3 DNA. The D gene is left open where the match is weak. Size values are once, few and many counts, or a class for expanded clones, and some rows have none.

v_call: TRBV30
d_call: TRBD1
clone_size: NA
j_call: TRBJ1-2
cdr3_aa: CAWSPGQGANGYTF
cdr3_nt: TGTGCCTGGAGCCCGGGACAGGGGGCTAATGGCTACACCTTC

v_call: TRBV18
d_call: TRBD1
clone_size: NA
j_call: TRBJ1-1
cdr3_aa: CASSPQTGGTEAFF
cdr3_nt: TGTGCCAGCTCACCACAAACAGGGGGCACTGAAGCTTTCTTT

v_call: TRBV5-6
d_call: NA
clone_size: NA
j_call: TRBJ1-3
cdr3_aa: CASSLEGISGNTIYF
cdr3_nt: TGTGCCAGCAGCTTGGAGGGGATCTCTGGAAACACCATATATTTT

v_call: TRBV2
d_call: NA
clone_size: NA
j_call: TRBJ1-6
cdr3_aa: CASSKGLLSPLHF
cdr3_nt: TGTGCCAGCTCCAAGGGGCTCCTGTCACCCCTCCACTTT

v_call: TRBV7-8
d_call: TRBD1
clone_size: NA
j_call: TRBJ2-3
cdr3_aa: CASSKTTGGYTDTQYF
cdr3_nt: TGTGCCAGCAGCAAGACGACAGGGGGCTACACAGATACGCAGTATTTT

v_call: TRBV10-1
d_call: NA
clone_size: NA
j_call: TRBJ1-1
cdr3_aa: CAARRPLNTEAFF
cdr3_nt: TGCGCCGCTCGCAGGCCATTGAACACTGAAGCTTTCTTT

v_call: TRBV30
d_call: TRBD1
clone_size: NA
j_call: TRBJ2-2
cdr3_aa: CAWSWGRGLTGELFF
cdr3_nt: TGTGCCTGGAGTTGGGGCAGGGGGCTCACCGGGGAGCTGTTTTTT

v_call: TRBV5-6
d_call: TRBD1
clone_size: many
j_call: TRBJ1-5
cdr3_aa: CASSLDGQGNQPQHF
cdr3_nt: TGTGCCAGCAGCTTGGACGGACAGGGGAATCAGCCCCAGCATTTT

v_call: TRBV7-8
d_call: NA
clone_size: NA
j_call: TRBJ2-7
cdr3_aa: CASSLGRGREQYF
cdr3_nt: TGTGCCAGCAGCTTGGGTAGGGGTCGCGAGCAGTACTTC

v_call: TRBV28
d_call: NA
clone_size: NA
j_call: TRBJ2-7
cdr3_aa: CASSSETSTYEQYF
cdr3_nt: TGTGCCAGCAGCTCCGAAACATCCACCTACGAGCAGTACTTC

v_call: TRBV19
d_call: TRBD2
clone_size: once
j_call: TRBJ2-4
cdr3_aa: CASSSSGGASRNIQYF
cdr3_nt: TGTGCCAGTTCCTCGAGCGGGGGGGCTTCAAGAAACATTCAGTACTTC

v_call: TRBV6-5
d_call: TRBD1
clone_size: NA
j_call: TRBJ1-2
cdr3_aa: CASSPGQDNYGYTF
cdr3_nt: TGTGCCAGCAGTCCGGGACAGGATAACTATGGCTACACCTTC

v_call: TRBV7-3
d_call: NA
clone_size: NA
j_call: TRBJ1-6
cdr3_aa: CASSWAEGSPLHF
cdr3_nt: TGTGCCAGCAGCTGGGCTGAGGGATCTCCCCTCCACTTT

v_call: TRBV10-3
d_call: NA
clone_size: NA
j_call: TRBJ1-1
cdr3_aa: CAISESPSNTEAFF
cdr3_nt: TGTGCCATCAGTGAGTCTCCCTCGAACACTGAAGCTTTCTTT

v_call: TRBV2
d_call: TRBD1
clone_size: NA
j_call: TRBJ1-2
cdr3_aa: CASSDSPTGSLFYGYTF
cdr3_nt: TGTGCCAGCAGTGACTCCCCGACAGGGAGCCTTTTTTATGGCTACACCTTC

v_call: TRBV6-5
d_call: NA
clone_size: NA
j_call: TRBJ2-5
cdr3_aa: CASSYEGVPKETQYF
cdr3_nt: TGTGCCAGCAGTTACGAAGGGGTCCCAAAAGAGACCCAGTACTTC

v_call: TRBV18
d_call: NA
clone_size: NA
j_call: TRBJ1-1
cdr3_aa: CASSPHAGTEAFF
cdr3_nt: TGTGCCAGCTCACCACATGCCGGCACTGAAGCTTTCTTT

v_call: TRBV5-6
d_call: TRBD2
clone_size: NA
j_call: TRBJ2-5
cdr3_aa: CASSFPGTSPRETQYF
cdr3_nt: TGTGCCAGCAGCTTCCCCGGGACTAGCCCCCGAGAGACCCAGTACTTC

v_call: TRBV19
d_call: TRBD1
clone_size: NA
j_call: TRBJ1-1
cdr3_aa: CASSQQGAVAFF
cdr3_nt: TGTGCCAGTAGTCAACAGGGGGCTGTGGCTTTCTTT

v_call: TRBV12-5
d_call: TRBD1
clone_size: NA
j_call: TRBJ2-5
cdr3_aa: CASGPLWARRGLRETQYF
cdr3_nt: TGTGCTAGTGGTCCCCTGTGGGCCCGCAGGGGGCTCAGAGAGACCCAGTACTTC

v_call: TRBV5-8
d_call: NA
clone_size: NA
j_call: TRBJ2-1
cdr3_aa: CASSFLANNEQFF
cdr3_nt: TGTGCCAGCAGCTTCCTCGCGAACAATGAGCAGTTCTTC

v_call: TRBV7-3
d_call: NA
clone_size: NA
j_call: TRBJ1-1
cdr3_aa: CASSVRDDTEAFF
cdr3_nt: TGTGCCAGCAGCGTGAGGGATGACACTGAAGCTTTCTTT

v_call: TRBV2
d_call: NA
clone_size: NA
j_call: TRBJ2-7
cdr3_aa: CASTHLAGEQYF
cdr3_nt: TGTGCCAGCACTCATCTCGCGGGCGAGCAGTACTTC

v_call: TRBV6-1
d_call: NA
clone_size: NA
j_call: TRBJ2-5
cdr3_aa: CASSEGGTGRKTQYF
cdr3_nt: TGTGCCAGCAGTGAAGGAGGGACGGGGAGGAAGACCCAGTACTTC

v_call: TRBV7-8
d_call: NA
clone_size: NA
j_call: TRBJ1-6
cdr3_aa: CASSLVTGINSPLHF
cdr3_nt: TGTGCCAGCAGCTTAGTTACAGGCATAAATTCACCCCTCCACTTT

v_call: TRBV5-4
d_call: TRBD1
clone_size: NA
j_call: TRBJ1-4
cdr3_aa: CASSLTGADEKLFF
cdr3_nt: TGTGCCAGCAGCTTGACAGGGGCGGATGAAAAACTGTTTTTT

v_call: TRBV9
d_call: NA
clone_size: NA
j_call: TRBJ1-2
cdr3_aa: CASSVGSGNYGYTF
cdr3_nt: TGTGCCAGCAGCGTAGGGTCGGGTAACTATGGCTACACCTTC

v_call: TRBV19
d_call: NA
clone_size: NA
j_call: TRBJ1-5
cdr3_aa: CASSIPHLYSNQPQHF
cdr3_nt: TGTGCCAGTAGTATTCCGCACTTATATAGCAATCAGCCCCAGCATTTT

v_call: TRBV19
d_call: NA
clone_size: NA
j_call: TRBJ2-6
cdr3_aa: CASTFKRGTGANVLTF
cdr3_nt: TGTGCCAGTACCTTTAAGAGAGGGACTGGGGCCAACGTCCTGACTTTC

v_call: TRBV6-1
d_call: NA
clone_size: NA
j_call: TRBJ2-2
cdr3_aa: CASSEARTGELFF
cdr3_nt: TGTGCCAGCAGTGAAGCGAGGACCGGGGAGCTGTTTTTT

v_call: TRBV28
d_call: TRBD1
clone_size: NA
j_call: TRBJ1-2
cdr3_aa: CASAHALQRQGEGGYTF
cdr3_nt: TGTGCCAGCGCTCACGCCCTTCAAAGACAGGGGGAGGGTGGCTACACCTTC

v_call: TRBV9
d_call: NA
clone_size: NA
j_call: TRBJ1-2
cdr3_aa: CASSVRISTNGYTF
cdr3_nt: TGTGCCAGCAGCGTAAGAATATCCACTAATGGCTACACCTTC

v_call: TRBV3-1/TRBV3-2
d_call: NA
clone_size: NA
j_call: TRBJ1-2
cdr3_aa: CASSQAGVGDYGYTF
cdr3_nt: TGTGCCAGCAGCCAAGCAGGGGTTGGAGACTATGGCTACACCTTC

v_call: TRBV5-1
d_call: NA
clone_size: NA
j_call: TRBJ1-2
cdr3_aa: CASSLSGAEVYGYTF
cdr3_nt: TGCGCCAGCAGCTTGTCAGGGGCTGAGGTCTATGGCTACACCTTC

v_call: TRBV19
d_call: NA
clone_size: NA
j_call: TRBJ1-2
cdr3_aa: CASTDRTTNYVSYTF
cdr3_nt: TGTGCCAGTACCGACAGGACGACTAACTATGTAAGCTACACCTTC

v_call: TRBV9
d_call: TRBD1
clone_size: NA
j_call: TRBJ1-2
cdr3_aa: CASSIGTGDGYTF
cdr3_nt: TGTGCCAGCAGCATCGGGACAGGGGACGGCTACACCTTC

v_call: TRBV27
d_call: TRBD1
clone_size: NA
j_call: TRBJ2-1
cdr3_aa: CASSSPGTGTYNEQFF
cdr3_nt: TGTGCCAGCAGTTCCCCCGGGACAGGGACCTACAATGAGCAGTTCTTC

v_call: TRBV6-2/TRBV6-3
d_call: TRBD1
clone_size: NA
j_call: TRBJ1-2
cdr3_aa: CASSRQGSVLGYTF
cdr3_nt: TGTGCCAGCAGTAGACAGGGTTCCGTTCTTGGCTACACCTTC

v_call: TRBV11-3
d_call: TRBD2
clone_size: NA
j_call: TRBJ2-7
cdr3_aa: CASSSRGGGTSYEQYF
cdr3_nt: TGTGCCAGCAGCTCTAGGGGCGGGGGAACCTCCTACGAGCAGTACTTC

v_call: TRBV5-6
d_call: NA
clone_size: NA
j_call: TRBJ1-2
cdr3_aa: CASSPGQTNYGYTF
cdr3_nt: TGTGCCAGCAGCCCTGGGCAGACTAACTATGGCTACACCTTC

v_call: TRBV24-1
d_call: NA
clone_size: NA
j_call: TRBJ2-1
cdr3_aa: CATSDTPTGRTAREEQFF
cdr3_nt: TGTGCCACCAGTGACACCCCCACGGGCCGGACAGCCCGGGAAGAGCAGTTCTTC

v_call: TRBV7-7
d_call: NA
clone_size: NA
j_call: TRBJ1-1
cdr3_aa: CASSLRANTEAFF
cdr3_nt: TGTGCCAGCAGCTTGAGGGCCAACACTGAAGCTTTCTTT

v_call: TRBV2
d_call: TRBD1
clone_size: NA
j_call: TRBJ1-1
cdr3_aa: CASSRQGTTEAFF
cdr3_nt: TGTGCCAGCAGTAGACAGGGGACCACTGAAGCTTTCTTT

v_call: TRBV7-9
d_call: NA
clone_size: few
j_call: TRBJ1-1
cdr3_aa: CASSPQPGDEAFF
cdr3_nt: TGTGCCAGCAGCCCCCAGCCGGGGGATGAAGCTTTCTTT

v_call: TRBV3-1/TRBV3-2
d_call: NA
clone_size: NA
j_call: TRBJ1-1
cdr3_aa: CASSQVRDTEAFF
cdr3_nt: TGTGCCAGCAGCCAAGTCCGGGACACTGAAGCTTTCTTT

v_call: TRBV5-1
d_call: TRBD1
clone_size: NA
j_call: TRBJ1-1
cdr3_aa: CASSSYGQGTEAFF
cdr3_nt: TGCGCCAGCAGCTCATACGGACAGGGGACTGAAGCTTTCTTT